The clone carrying this TCR beta chain turned up a few times. The data were taken from a study of patients and donors after allogeneic stem cell transplantation. Trimming stripped 5 bases from V and 15 bases from J, with 16 bases between. The CDR3 consists of 12 residues. Germline V gives CDR1 KGHDR, CDR2 SFDVKD. TCRdb itself ran the RT-PCR reads through MiXCR, one entry per CDR3 protein. This repertoire shows 920,000 or so distinct CDR3 sequences, roughly 17% found once; its top ten account for 5% to 6.5%. This clonotype was sampled from a human donor who was either an allogeneic HSCT recipient or a stem cell or donor lymphocyte infusion donor (not recorded which). It is not recorded whose cells these are; they may come from a transplant donor. Sequenced input: blood, either unsorted or a sorted T cell fraction (not recorded which). The gene calls are TRBV24-1 and TRBJ2-1; D may be TRBD1 or TRBD2 (5 bases each). The CDR3 DNA reads TGTGCCACCAGTGGGGGATCGGGGCTTGCGTTCTTC. Encoded protein: CATSGGSGLAFF.